Following are 23 T cell receptor beta chains from one sample sequenced in a study. Each CDR3 protein is one row after TCRdb ran MiXCR on the 5' RACE reads. Seen here are around 30,000 distinct CDR3 sequences, about a quarter observed once, and the top ten hold around 2.3%. Tregs were sorted as CD4+CD25+CD127-/low cells. The sample comprised tumor-infiltrating Tregs sorted from the breast tumor. Every receptor here comes from a female donor with breast cancer.

This clonotype was seen ten or more times. The chain joins TRBV19 to TRBJ2-1, with a possible D match to TRBD1 (6 bases). The V gene lost 2 bases and the J gene lost 11 bases, with 7 bases spanning the gap. From germline, CDR1 is LNHDA and CDR2 SQIVND (reference sequence). This CDR3 is built from 11 residues. The CDR3 DNA reads TGTGCCAGTAGTATATGGGACAAGCAGTTCTTC. It codes for CASSIWDKQFF.

Remarks on this clonotype: A much larger clone lies a single base off, so this may be a read error. The chain couples TRBV4-1 to TRBJ2-7; D not resolved. Germline loops: CDR1 MGHRA, CDR2 YSYEKL. The CDR3 consists of 15 residues. Trimming stripped 0 bases from V and 2 bases from J, with 11 bases between. This chain's CDR3 is CASSQEIRPPYEQYF. The CDR3 coding sequence is TGCGCCAGCAGCCAAGAAATCAGACCACCCTACGAGCAGTACTTC.

In this sample, this clonotype turned up once. The chain employs TRBV7-6 and TRBJ2-7, with D perhaps TRBD2 (5 bases). Deletions cut 5 bases from V and 1 base from J, with 12 bases between. CDR3 length: 14 amino acids. The germline CDR1 and CDR2 sequences are SGHVS and FNYEAQ. This chain's CDR3 is CASSPPGGSYEQYF. The CDR3 bases are TGTGCCAGCAGCCCTCCGGGCGGGTCCTACGAGCAGTACTTC.

In its sample, this clonotype was seen many times. The chain uses TRBV7-9 and TRBJ2-7; 12 nucleotides match TRBD2. This CDR3 has 15 residues. V dropped 4 bases and J dropped 6; count of bases not matched to a gene: 7. The germline V gene has CDR1 SEHNR and CDR2 FQNEAQ (reference sequence). The CDR3 spells CASSWVTSGRSEQYF. The DNA of the CDR3 is TGTGCCAGCAGCTGGGTCACTAGCGGGAGGAGCGAGCAGTACTTC.

This clonotype came up many times. The chain carries TRBV24-1 and TRBJ1-2; D remains ambiguous. Trimming removed 0 bases at V and 9 bases at J, with 13 bases between. Germline assignment: CDR1 KGHDR and CDR2 SFDVKD. The CDR3 loop spans 14 amino acids. Here the CDR3 reads CATSDLQHPLSYTF. The CDR3 coding sequence is TGTGCCACCAGTGATTTGCAACACCCCTTGAGCTACACCTTC.

This clonotype was detected many times. This chain uses TRBV5-1 with TRBJ2-3, with D maybe TRBD2 (6 bases). There are 15 residues in the CDR3. Germline V lookup: CDR1 SGHRS, CDR2 YFSETQ. V lost 4 bases and J lost 0, with 12 bases in between. The CDR3: CASSRLGHSTDTQYF. The CDR3 nucleotides are TGCGCCAGCAGCCGACTAGGACATAGCACAGATACGCAGTATTTT.

The chain combines TRBV7-3 with TRBJ1-1; 8 nucleotides line up with TRBD1. The germline CDR1 and CDR2 sequences are SGHTA and FQGTGA. The CDR3 contains 14 residues. V shed 5 bases, J shed 6 bases, and the junction held 8 bases outside the gene matches. CDR3 protein: CASSSDRGSAEAFF. The CDR3 DNA reads as TGTGCCAGCAGCAGCGACAGGGGATCGGCTGAAGCTTTCTTT. The entire variable domain, with the rest obtained from reference TRBV7-3 and TRBJ1-1, is as follows: GAGVSQTPSNKVTEKGKYVELRCDPISGHTALYWYRQSLGQGPEFLIYFQGTGAADDSGLPNDRFFAVRPEGSVSTLKIQRTERGDSAVYLCASSSDRGSAEAFFGQGTRLTVV.

About this clonotype itself: This could be a read error, since a much larger clone is one nucleotide away. J is TRBJ1-1 and V is TRBV27; D is undetermined. CDR3 size: 13 residues. CDR1 MNHEY and CDR2 SMNVEV come from the germline V gene (reference sequence). CDR3 bases: TGTGCCAGCAGTTCTCGTGAGAACATTGAAGCTTTCTTT. Translated: CASSSRENIEAFF.

This chain uses TRBV12-3 or TRBV12-4 with TRBJ1-1; no definite D call. The V gene lost 4 bases and the J gene lost 4 bases, with 16 bases spanning the gap. The CDR3 sequence is 15 residues long. The CDR3 loop is CASSSPGFGCTEAFF. CDR3 nucleotide sequence: TGTGCCAGCAGTTCGCCAGGTTTCGGTTGCACTGAAGCTTTCTTT.

This clonotype was counted a few times. CDR3 in amino acids: CASSYWLTNEKLFF. The CDR3 bases are TGTGCCAGCAGTTACTGGCTGACTAATGAAAAACTGTTTTTT. The chain combines TRBV6-6 with TRBJ1-4, with D unclear. V dropped 1 base and J dropped 2 bases, with 5 bases sitting between them. The germline gives CDR1 MNHNY, CDR2 SVGAGI (reference sequence). CDR3 length equals 14 residues.

This clonotype has a count of ten or more. J is TRBJ2-2 and V is TRBV10-3; 8 bases map to TRBD1. Per germline, CDR1 ENHRY and CDR2 SYGVKD. J gave up 6 bases and V 2 bases, and 5 bases lay outside the gene matches. The CDR3 is 15 residues long. CDR3 sequence: CAISERTGRAGELFF. DNA for the CDR3: TGTGCCATCAGTGAGAGGACAGGGCGAGCCGGGGAGCTGTTTTTT.

This chain connects TRBV14 to TRBJ2-1, with D hard to call. This CDR3 has 14 amino acids. Germline lookup yields CDR1 SGHDN and CDR2 FVKESK. V was pared by 4 bases and J by 3 bases, with 10 bases between. The CDR3 sequence is CASSPTANYNEQFF. Here the CDR3 DNA reads TGTGCCAGCAGCCCGACTGCCAACTACAATGAGCAGTTCTTC.

This clonotype is labeled as medium-sized. J is TRBJ2-2 and V is TRBV6-5; no clear D gene. V was pared by 0 bases and J by 5 bases, with 1 base between. This CDR3 has 12 residues. The germline CDR1 and CDR2 sequences are MNHEY and SVGAGI. The CDR3 is CASSYSTGELFF. Here the CDR3 DNA reads TGTGCCAGCAGTTACTCGACCGGGGAGCTGTTTTTT.

This clonotype has more than one count but fewer than ten. The chain uses TRBV25-1 and TRBJ1-2, with D unresolved. This CDR3 spans 16 amino acids. The V gene lost 2 bases and the J gene lost 0 bases, with 13 bases spanning the gap. In germline, CDR1 is MGHDK, CDR2 SYGVNS. As DNA, the CDR3 is TGTGCCAGCAGTGAAAGCGGTCGGGAAGCTAACTATGGCTACACCTTC. Residues: CASSESGREANYGYTF.

Of note for this clonotype: A much bigger clone sits one base away, suggesting this may be a read error. V is TRBV10-2 and J is TRBJ2-7; no clear D gene. The CDR3 spans 11 residues. Looked up from germline, CDR1 is WSHSY and CDR2 is SAAADI. Deletions cut 2 bases from V and 9 bases from J, with 8 bases between. The CDR3 DNA is TGCGCCAGCAGTGAGAGGGTCGGGCAGTACTTC. It specifies CASSERVGQYF.

V is TRBV9 and J is TRBJ2-3; the match to TRBD2 covers 9 bases. Germline CDR1 reads SGDLS; CDR2 reads YYNGEE. V gave up 2 bases and J gave up 5 bases; unmatched junction bases: 9. The CDR3 is 16 residues long. The CDR3 region has the DNA TGTGCCAGCAGCGTTCGACTAGCGGCAGGGGTAGATACGCAGTATTTT. Translation: CASSVRLAAGVDTQYF.

Worth noting for this clonotype: A read error may be the cause here, since a much bigger clone is one base away. The rearrangement uses TRBV5-1 and TRBJ2-2; maybe TRBD1 (5 bases). The CDR3 loop spans 15 amino acids. Germline CDR1 reads SGHRS; CDR2 reads YFSETQ. The V end was cut by 6 bases, the J end by 4 bases, with 16 bases between. The CDR3 loop is CASNFRVPGTGELFF. The CDR3 coding sequence is TGCGCCAGCAACTTCAGGGTTCCTGGCACCGGGGAGCTGTTTTTT.

The V gene is TRBV5-5, the J gene TRBJ1-2, with D possibly being TRBD1 (6 bases). The CDR3 is 18 residues long. The V and J ends lost 0 bases and 4 bases respectively, with 22 bases between them. The germline gives CDR1 SGHKS, CDR2 YYEKEE (reference sequence). The CDR3 DNA is TGTGCCAGCAGCTTGGCCTCCTTGAGCCTCAGAGGGGGCTATGGCTACACCTTC. Translating it yields CASSLASLSLRGGYGYTF.

This clonotype has only one observation. The chain carries TRBV7-8 and TRBJ1-2, with a possible D match to TRBD1 (5 bases). The germline V gene encodes CDR1 SGHVS and CDR2 FQNEAQ. Trimming stripped 8 bases from V and 4 bases from J, with 8 bases between. This CDR3 comprises 11 residues. The CDR3 protein is CASGGVYGYTF. DNA for the CDR3: TGTGCCAGCGGAGGGGTCTATGGCTACACCTTC. Complete variable domain (other parts from reference TRBV7-8 and TRBJ1-2): GAGVSQSPRYKVAKRGQDVALRCDPISGHVSLFWYQQALGQGPEFLTYFQNEAQLDKSGLPSDRFFAERPEGSVSTLKIQRTQQEDSAVYLCASGGVYGYTFGSGTRLTVV.

This clonotype was seen repeatedly, ten times or more. V is TRBV5-1 and J is TRBJ1-2; 7 bases are a match to TRBD1. The J segment lost 3 bases and the V segment lost 2 bases, leaving 10 bases of the junction unmatched. The CDR3 has 16 residues. Germline CDR1 reads SGHRS; CDR2 reads YFSETQ. CDR3 coding DNA: TGCGCCAGCAGCTTCCCCCCAGGGGGTTTGGACTATGGCTACACCTTC. Its translation is CASSFPPGGLDYGYTF.

This clonotype appeared once. This chain uses TRBV5-1 with TRBJ2-7; a possible D gene is TRBD1 (6 bases). Deletions cut 3 bases from V and 0 bases from J, with 10 bases between. The germline V gene encodes CDR1 SGHRS and CDR2 YFSETQ. The CDR3 runs to 14 residues. CDR3 nucleotide sequence: TGCGCCAGCAGCTGGGGACAAAGCTCCTACGAGCAGTACTTC. Protein sequence: CASSWGQSSYEQYF.

This chain connects TRBV30 to TRBJ1-3, with D hard to call. Trimming removed 2 bases at V and 0 bases at J, with 8 bases between. CDR1 is GTSNPN and CDR2 is SVGIG in the germline V gene (reference sequence). There are 14 residues in the CDR3. CDR3 region: CAWSTWDSGNTIYF. CDR3 coding DNA: TGTGCCTGGAGTACCTGGGACTCTGGAAACACCATATATTTT.

Concerning this clonotype itself: One end of the junction varies from germline; a read error may be responsible. The gene calls are TRBV7-6 and TRBJ2-3, with no clear D. The germline V gene has CDR1 SGHVS and CDR2 FNYEAQ. The CDR3 has 12 residues. The CDR3 DNA sequence: TGTGTTAGCAGCTTAGTCACAGATACGCAGAATTTT. Protein sequence: CVSSLVTDTQNF.